These 27 T cell receptor beta chains share one sample of origin, sequenced in a study of T cells in Graves' hyperthyroidism and ophthalmopathy. Amplification of TCR beta CDR3 regions used RNA as the template. HTBI primers were used for first-round RT-PCR of the TCR CDR3. TCRdb reprocessed the multiplex PCR reads via MiXCR and lists one record per CDR3 protein. The sample lists roughly 350,000 distinct CDR3 sequences, roughly 14% occurring once. The specimen sequenced was blood. Receptor source: a woman under 40 with Graves' ophthalmopathy.

J is TRBJ2-3 and V is TRBV11-2; TRBD2 matches 9 bases. The CDR3 totals 16 residues. CDR1 SGHAT and CDR2 FQNNGV come from the germline V gene. Germline trimming cut 6 bases from V and 4 bases from J; bases unmatched to any gene: 11. CDR3 sequence (DNA): TGTGCCAGCAGTCCAGGGGCGGGGGGGCCGTCAGATACGCAGTATTTT. Translated: CASSPGAGGPSDTQYF.

This clonotype was recorded at least ten times. This sequence joins TRBV28 and TRBJ2-1; D is ambiguous. The CDR3 loop spans 11 amino acids. Germline V gives CDR1 MDHEN, CDR2 SYDVKM. V was pared by 3 bases and J by 8 bases, with 5 bases between. In DNA, the CDR3 is TGTGCCAGCAGTTTGGGTCATGAGCAGTTCTTC. Its protein product is CASSLGHEQFF.

This clonotype has a count of ten or more. The genes are TRBV12-3 or TRBV12-4 and TRBJ1-5; D gene uncertain. The CDR3 runs 16 residues. Trimming removed 3 bases at V and 8 bases at J, with 20 bases between. CDR3 amino acids: CASSFLPGWGMEPQHF. For the CDR3, the DNA is TGTGCCAGCAGTTTCTTACCCGGGTGGGGTATGGAGCCCCAGCATTTT.

This clonotype was observed at least ten times. The CDR3 nucleotides are TGCAGTGCTCATCTAGCGGGGGGCCCCAATGAGCAGTTCTTC. It is translated as CSAHLAGGPNEQFF. The chain links TRBV20-1 to TRBJ2-1; 11 positions match TRBD2. The CDR3 sequence is 14 residues long. Germline loops: CDR1 DFQATT, CDR2 SNEGSKA (reference sequence). The V gene end was trimmed by 5 bases and the J gene end by 6 bases; junction bases not matched to a gene: 6.

This clonotype was recorded at least ten times. V gene TRBV3-1 combines with J gene TRBJ1-3; the D is unclear. This CDR3 is 17 amino acids long. V lost 2 bases and J 0 bases, leaving 14 bases between the germline ends. CDR1 LGHDT and CDR2 YNNKEL come from the germline V gene (reference sequence). The CDR3 sequence: CASSQYRNSISGNTIYF. As DNA, the CDR3 is TGTGCCAGCAGCCAATACCGGAATTCTATCTCTGGAAACACCATATATTTT.

This clonotype was observed many times. V gene TRBV11-2 combines with J gene TRBJ1-5; D gene ambiguous. V lost 1 base to trimming and J lost 6 bases, with 7 bases between them. Germline assignment: CDR1 SGHAT and CDR2 FQNNGV. The CDR3 has 13 amino acids. CDR3 coding DNA: TGTGCCAGCAGCTTAGGATCTGGTCAGCCCCAGCATTTT. It encodes CASSLGSGQPQHF. The whole variable domain, remainder taken from reference TRBV11-2 and TRBJ1-5, is EAGVAQSPRYKIIEKRQSVAFWCNPISGHATLYWYQQILGQGPKLLIQFQNNGVVDDSQLPKDRFSAERLKGVDSTLKIQPAKLEDSAVYLCASSLGSGQPQHFGDGTRLSIL.

This clonotype showed up many times. V gene TRBV12-3 or TRBV12-4 combines with J gene TRBJ2-2; D unclear. CDR3 length: 14 residues. Between the trimmed V and J ends, which lost 11 bases and 0 bases, there was a span of 13 bases. CDR3: CAGADDPNTGELFF. The CDR3 coding sequence is TGTGCCGGAGCAGACGACCCGAACACCGGGGAGCTGTTTTTT.

There are many counts of this clonotype. V usage is TRBV5-1 and J usage is TRBJ2-2, with a tentative D call TRBD1 (6 bases). The V gene lost 4 bases and the J gene lost 6 bases, with 10 bases spanning the gap. Looked up from germline, CDR1 is SGHRS and CDR2 is YFSETQ. There are 13 residues in the CDR3. The CDR3 loop is CASSPEGAGELFF. In nucleotides, the CDR3 is TGCGCCAGCAGCCCCGAGGGGGCCGGGGAGCTGTTTTTT.

This clonotype turned up a few times. This chain joins TRBV6-1 and TRBJ2-5; no definite D call. V was clipped by 6 bases and J by 1 base, with 12 bases between them. Germline V CDR1 and CDR2: MNHNS, SASEGT. CDR3 length: 14 amino acids. For the CDR3, the DNA is TGTGCCAGCAGCAAAGACAAGGCCCAAGAGACCCAGTACTTC. Its translation is CASSKDKAQETQYF.

This clonotype appeared many times. A junction end diverges from the germline sequence, so it may reflect a read error. The V gene is TRBV5-1, the J gene TRBJ2-7; 7 nucleotides match TRBD2. CDR1 is SGHRS and CDR2 is YFSETQ in the germline V gene. CDR3 length: 15 residues. As DNA, the CDR3 is TGCGCCAGCAGCTTGGAGGAGGGACTAAGGTACGGGCAGTACTTC. Translating it yields CASSLEEGLRYGQYF.

This clonotype has a count of ten or more. The genes are TRBV30 and TRBJ1-1, with 7 positions matching TRBD1. Germline lookup yields CDR1 GTSNPN and CDR2 SVGIG (reference sequence). V shed 4 bases, J shed 1 base, and the junction held 15 bases outside the gene matches. There are 17 residues in the CDR3. CDR3 residues: CAWTGTGARNQNTEAFF. Written as DNA, the CDR3 is TGTGCCTGGACCGGAACAGGGGCCCGAAACCAGAACACTGAAGCTTTCTTT. Full variable domain (missing parts from reference TRBV30 and TRBJ1-1): SQTIHQWPATLVQPVGSPLSLECTVEGTSNPNLYWYRQAAGRGLQLLFYSVGIGQISSEVPQNLSASRPQDRQFILSSKKLLLSDSGFYLCAWTGTGARNQNTEAFFGQGTRLTVV.

This clonotype was counted at least ten times. The chain recombines TRBV6-1 with TRBJ2-3; D is ambiguous. V lost 3 bases, J lost 6 bases, and 10 bases lay in between. Germline V gives CDR1 MNHNS, CDR2 SASEGT. The CDR3 sequence is 13 residues long. The DNA for the CDR3 is TGTGCCAGCAGTGAGGGGATGGTGGATACGCAGTATTTT. This codes for CASSEGMVDTQYF.

This clonotype showed up many times. The chain joins TRBV18 to TRBJ2-2; D possibly corresponds to TRBD1 (5 bases). Trimming removed 7 bases at V and 4 bases at J, with 16 bases between. CDR1 KGHSH and CDR2 LQKENI come from the germline V gene. This CDR3 has 15 amino acids. The CDR3 DNA sequence: TGTGCCAGCTTCATCTCGCCCCAGGGCACCGGGGAGCTGTTTTTT. Translation gives CASFISPQGTGELFF.

This clonotype was detected many times. The chain is built from TRBV12-5 and TRBJ2-3; possibly TRBD1 or TRBD2 for D (5 bases each). Germline CDR1 and CDR2: LGHNT and FRNRAP. V was clipped by 0 bases and J by 2 bases, with 12 bases between them. CDR3 length equals 16 residues. As DNA, the CDR3 is TGTGCTAGTGGTTTGGTACGGGGCAGGAACACAGATACGCAGTATTTT. This sequence encodes CASGLVRGRNTDTQYF.

This chain connects TRBV28 to TRBJ1-2; TRBD1 matches at 7 bases. Trimming at V came to 10 bases and at J to 4 bases, leaving 9 bases not matched to a gene. The CDR3 is 13 amino acids. Looked up from germline, CDR1 is MDHEN and CDR2 is SYDVKM. Here the CDR3 DNA reads TGTGCCATTCCGGACAGGCCTACCTATGGCTACACCTTC. Its translation: CAIPDRPTYGYTF.

This clonotype was recorded many times. This chain links TRBV6-1 with TRBJ1-2; TRBD1 is a possible D gene (5 bases). The CDR3 covers 16 residues. Germline V gene data show CDR1 as MNHNS and CDR2 as SASEGT. V lost 2 bases and J lost 1, with 14 bases in between. The chain's CDR3 is CASSEQGPQFNYGYTF. CDR3 DNA sequence: TGTGCCAGCAGTGAACAGGGACCTCAATTTAACTATGGCTACACCTTC.

The V and J genes are TRBV27 and TRBJ2-5; maybe TRBD1 (6 bases). The CDR3 is 14 amino acids. Between the trimmed V and J ends, which lost 6 bases and 7 bases, there was a span of 18 bases. Germline V gives CDR1 MNHEY, CDR2 SMNVEV (reference sequence). CDR3 DNA: TGTGCCAGCAGGCTCAGCAACAGGGCTGGGACCCAGTACTTC. This translates into CASRLSNRAGTQYF.

This clonotype was recorded at least ten times. This chain connects TRBV5-1 to TRBJ2-7; D may match TRBD1 or TRBD2 (6 bases each). Trimming took off 6 bases at V and 0 bases at J, with 13 bases between the two ends. The germline gives CDR1 SGHRS, CDR2 YFSETQ. The CDR3 spans 14 residues. The CDR3 here is CASTGGGGSYEQYF. For the CDR3, the DNA is TGCGCCAGCACCGGAGGGGGTGGCTCCTACGAGCAGTACTTC.

The table lists this clonotype with a few counts. The rearrangement links TRBV9 to TRBJ2-5; 11 nucleotides match TRBD2. CDR1 is SGDLS, CDR2 YYNGEE, per germline. CDR3 length equals 16 residues. The V segment lost 4 bases and the J segment 2 bases; nucleotides outside the gene matches: 7. DNA for the CDR3: TGTGCCAGCAGCTCCAGACTAGCGGGGACTCAAGAGACCCAGTACTTC. It yields the protein CASSSRLAGTQETQYF.

This clonotype has at least ten counts. The chain uses TRBV28 and TRBJ1-5; 8 positions match TRBD1. The J segment lost 7 bases and the V segment lost 6 bases, leaving 11 bases of the junction unmatched. Germline values: CDR1 MDHEN, CDR2 SYDVKM. The CDR3 contains 15 residues. The CDR3 nucleotides read TGTGCCAGCAGCGTAAGGGACAGGTTGAGGCAGCCCCAGCATTTT. Amino acid sequence: CASSVRDRLRQPQHF.

The V and J genes are TRBV7-3 and TRBJ2-1, with TRBD2 as a possible D gene (7 bases). Germline values: CDR1 SGHTA, CDR2 FQGTGA. The CDR3 has 17 residues. Trimming pared 0 bases from V and 3 bases from J, leaving 15 bases between. The CDR3 spells CASSLTGGGPLYNEQFF. Written as DNA, the CDR3 is TGTGCCAGCAGCTTAACAGGGGGGGGGCCCCTCTACAATGAGCAGTTCTTC. Full variable domain (rest looked up from reference TRBV7-3 and TRBJ2-1): GAGVSQTPSNKVTEKGKYVELRCDPISGHTALYWYRQSLGQGPEFLIYFQGTGAADDSGLPNDRFFAVRPEGSVSTLKIQRTERGDSAVYLCASSLTGGGPLYNEQFFGPGTRLTVL.

This clonotype showed up just a few times. V and J are TRBV7-8 and TRBJ1-3; D not certain. This CDR3 region has 17 residues. V was cut by 5 bases and J by 0 bases, with 17 bases left in between. Germline V gene lookup returns CDR1 SGHVS and CDR2 FQNEAQ. The CDR3 DNA follows: TGTGCCAGCAGCCGACGGCCAGGACCCGTCTCTGGAAACACCATATATTTT. The encoded protein is CASSRRPGPVSGNTIYF.

This clonotype was recorded at least ten times. This rearrangement joins TRBV11-1 to TRBJ2-4; tentatively, D is TRBD1 or TRBD2 (5 bases each). CDR3 length: 14 amino acids. Germline CDR1 SGHAT, CDR2 FQDESV (reference sequence). V shed 3 bases and J shed 5 bases, with 11 bases lying between them. This CDR3 reads CASSFWGFENIQYF. The CDR3 region has the DNA TGTGCCAGCAGCTTTTGGGGGTTCGAAAACATTCAGTACTTC.

There are a few counts of this clonotype. One base away lies a much larger clone, so this may be a sequencing read error. The chain couples TRBV12-3 or TRBV12-4 to TRBJ2-7; 7 bases line up with TRBD1. This CDR3 spans 14 amino acids. J lost 4 bases, V lost 5 bases, and 8 bases had no gene match. The chain's CDR3 is CASSTIRGLYEQYF. Here the CDR3 DNA reads TGTGCCAGCAGTACCATCAGGGGGTTGTACGAGCAGTACTTC.

This clonotype was seen at least ten times. The chain uses TRBV29-1 and TRBJ1-1; 7 nucleotides line up with TRBD1. In germline, CDR1 is SQVTM, CDR2 ANQGSEA. V gave up 7 bases and J gave up 7 bases; unmatched junction bases: 6. This CDR3 is 11 amino acids long. The CDR3 sequence: CSDRQGREAFF. DNA for the CDR3: TGCAGCGACCGACAGGGTCGTGAAGCTTTCTTT.

Details on this clonotype: This may come from a read error, since a much larger clone is one base off. The genes are TRBV7-3 and TRBJ2-1; 8 bases line up with TRBD2. CDR1 SGHTA and CDR2 FQGTGA come from the germline V gene. The V gene end was trimmed by 3 bases and the J gene end by 3 bases; junction bases not matched to a gene: 4. The CDR3 consists of 15 residues. The CDR3 DNA follows: TGTGCCAGCAGCTTTGAGCTAGCGGGCTACAATGAGCAGTTCTTC. Translating gives CASSFELAGYNEQFF.

This clonotype has ten or more counts. The rearrangement links TRBV5-8 to TRBJ1-1; no definite D call. From germline, CDR1 is SGHTS and CDR2 YDEGEE. Trimming pared 2 bases from V and 11 bases from J, leaving 13 bases between. CDR3 size: 12 residues. CDR3 in DNA: TGTGCCAGCAGCTTAAAGGTGGCCCGGGCTTTCTTT. Amino acids: CASSLKVARAFF.